This entry features one T cell receptor (beta chain) sequence. Its antigen is undetermined. This sample was taken from a study of T-cell reconstitution after alpha-beta-depleted transplantation in children. CDR1 SEHNR and CDR2 FQNEAQ come from the germline V gene (reference sequence). This CDR3 comprises 15 residues. The J segment lost 0 bases and the V segment lost 6 bases, leaving 5 bases of the junction unmatched. Unique molecular identifiers were used in preparing the TCRbeta library. TCRdb processed the PCR reads anew with MiXCR; each CDR3 protein has one entry. The sample records just under 350,000 distinct CDR3 sequences, 15% to 20% being singletons. General study results and limits: Two months or so post-transplant, alpha-beta T cells reportedly derived from several hundred expanded graft clones.

The chain has TRBV7-9 and TRBJ2-3, with TRBD2 identical over 8 bases. This clonotype originated in a male patient between 2 and 10 years old who had a stem cell transplant for acute lymphoblastic leukemia, so the T cells may come from the graft donor. The starting material was PBMCs, mostly from graft donor cells, obtained 360 days after TCRalphabeta/CD19-depleted stem cell transplant. The CDR3 protein is CASRRLAQSTDTQYF. CDR3 DNA sequence: TGTGCCAGCAGAAGACTAGCGCAGAGCACAGATACGCAGTATTTT.